Listed below are T cell receptor beta chains from one sample, sequenced in a study of blood T cells in healthy people across ages. TCRdb reprocessed the 5' RACE reads via MiXCR and lists one record per CDR3 protein. Among around 650,000 distinct CDR3 sequences, around 38% were seen once, and the ten largest hold around 30%. Specimen: blood. These receptors were collected from a man of 80 years or more in good health. Both conserved end residues are part of each CDR3. D genes are given only for firm matches. Part of the rows lack a size; the others show once, few, many or a class for expanded clones.

J | V | D | size | DNA | CDR3
TRBJ1-2 | TRBV20-1 | - | - | TGCAGTGCTAGAGATCTTGGCAGAAACTATGGCTACACCTTC | CSARDLGRNYGYTF
TRBJ2-1 | TRBV12-3/TRBV12-4 | - | - | TGTGCCAGCACCCTGGGGGGAGCAAACAATGAGCAGTTCTTC | CASTLGGANNEQFF
TRBJ2-4 | TRBV4-2 | - | - | TGTGCCAGCAGCCAAGTTGGACAGTTCGGAAACATTCAGTACTTC | CASSQVGQFGNIQYF
TRBJ1-5 | TRBV6-2/TRBV6-3 | - | few | TGTGCCAGCAGTGTGGCAGGGAGGTGGCCCCAGCATTTT | CASSVAGRWPQHF
TRBJ2-7 | TRBV20-1 | TRBD2 | - | TGCAGTGCTAGCCAAAGACTAGCGGGACCCTTCTACGAGCAGTACTTC | CSASQRLAGPFYEQYF
TRBJ1-1 | TRBV25-1 | - | - | TGTGCCAGCAGACTAGGGACGATTACTGAAGCTTTCTTT | CASRLGTITEAFF
TRBJ1-4 | TRBV3-1 | - | - | TGTGCCAGCAGCCGGAGAGGGGGTTCTGGTGAAAAACTGTTTTTT | CASSRRGGSGEKLFF
TRBJ2-2 | TRBV27 | - | - | TGTGCCAGCAGTTTATCCCGCCTCACCGGGGAGCTGTTTTTT | CASSLSRLTGELFF
TRBJ1-4 | TRBV9 | TRBD1 | - | TGTGCCAGCAGCGTAGGGGGGACAGGGCTGTTGTTTTTT | CASSVGGTGLLFF
TRBJ2-6 | TRBV30 | - | - | TGTGCCTGGGGTAGGGGGGCCAACGTCCTGACTTTC | CAWGRGANVLTF
TRBJ1-1 | TRBV4-3 | - | - | TGCGCCAGCAGCCAGATCCCGCGGGCGAACACTGAAGCTTTCTTT | CASSQIPRANTEAFF
TRBJ2-1 | TRBV7-3 | - | once | TGTGCCAGCAGCCGCAGTAGTGTCTACAATGAGCAGTTCTTC | CASSRSSVYNEQFF
TRBJ1-5 | TRBV2 | - | - | TGTGCCAGCAGGTCCAACAGCCGGGACCATCAGCCCCAGCATTTT | CASRSNSRDHQPQHF
TRBJ1-2 | TRBV14 | - | - | TGTGCCAGCAGCCAAGAGGGGAGTCCCTATGGCTACACCTTC | CASSQEGSPYGYTF
TRBJ2-4 | TRBV12-3/TRBV12-4 | TRBD2 | - | TGTGCCAGCAGTTTTCAAGTTCTAGCGGGCATAGCCAAAAACATTCAGTACTTC | CASSFQVLAGIAKNIQYF
TRBJ2-6 | TRBV6-5 | - | - | TGTGCCAGCAGTTACGAGATGGCCTTCTCTAGGGCCAACGTCCTGACTTTC | CASSYEMAFSRANVLTF
TRBJ2-5 | TRBV20-1 | - | - | TGCAGTGCTCAGACAGGTACCCAAGAGACCCAGTACTTC | CSAQTGTQETQYF
TRBJ1-2 | TRBV7-2 | - | - | TGTGCCAGCAACTTAAGGGGAGACGGAAACTATGGCTACACCTTC | CASNLRGDGNYGYTF
TRBJ2-7 | TRBV29-1 | - | few | TGCAGCGTTGAAAGGATTGGCGAGCAGTACTTC | CSVERIGEQYF
TRBJ2-7 | TRBV4-2 | - | - | TGTGCCAGCAGCCAAGTTGGGGGGTCCACCGAGCAGTACTTC | CASSQVGGSTEQYF
TRBJ2-2 | TRBV9 | - | - | TGTGCCAGCAGCGTAGACCCCGAAACCCGGACCGGGGAGCTGTTTTTT | CASSVDPETRTGELFF
TRBJ2-1 | TRBV20-1 | - | - | TGCAGTGCTAGAATCTTCTCCTACAATAAGCAGTTCTTC | CSARIFSYNKQFF
TRBJ2-5 | TRBV24-1 | - | - | TGTGCCACCAGTGATCCTACGTACCAAGAGACCCAGTACTTC | CATSDPTYQETQYF
TRBJ2-4 | TRBV10-2 | - | - | TGCGCCAGCAGTACTGACTTAAAAAACATTCAGTACTTC | CASSTDLKNIQYF
TRBJ2-2 | TRBV29-1 | - | few | TGCAGCGTTTCGGTGGGCGGGGAGCTGTTTTTT | CSVSVGGELFF
TRBJ2-5 | TRBV9 | TRBD1 | few | TGTGCCAGCAGCGGACAGGGGGGACAAGAGACCCAGTACTTC | CASSGQGGQETQYF
TRBJ2-1 | TRBV6-2/TRBV6-3 | - | - | TGTGCCAGCAGTTACTCGTCTCCGGGGGACCCCGTGAGGAGTGAGCAGTTCTTC | CASSYSSPGDPVRSEQFF
TRBJ2-7 | TRBV6-2/TRBV6-3 | TRBD1 | - | TGTGCCAGCAGTGACGGGACAGGGGGAAGATACGAGCAGTACTTC | CASSDGTGGRYEQYF
TRBJ2-1 | TRBV11-2 | - | few | TGTGCCAGCAGCTTATCCGGCGGCGGGACCTCCTACAATGAGCAGTTCTTC | CASSLSGGGTSYNEQFF
TRBJ2-1 | TRBV5-1 | - | - | TGCGCCAGCAGCGTTACAGACAATGAGCAGTTCTTC | CASSVTDNEQFF
TRBJ1-2 | TRBV27 | - | - | TGTGCCAGCAGTAACCGGGAAGGGTCCCTTAAAGGCTACACCTTC | CASSNREGSLKGYTF
TRBJ2-7 | TRBV6-2/TRBV6-3 | - | few | TGTGCCAGCGGGAAAAGGGACTACGAGCAGTACTTC | CASGKRDYEQYF
TRBJ2-1 | TRBV9 | TRBD1 | - | TGTGCCAGCAGCGTGAGGGGGCAACCTTGGGATGAGCAGTTCTTC | CASSVRGQPWDEQFF
TRBJ2-1 | TRBV2 | TRBD2 | - | TGTGCCAGCAGTACTAACAGGGTCGGTCTAGCGGGAGATGAGCAGTTCTTC | CASSTNRVGLAGDEQFF
TRBJ2-7 | TRBV6-5 | - | few | TGTGCCAGTATGCGGGGCCACTCCTACGAGCAGTACTTC | CASMRGHSYEQYF
TRBJ2-1 | TRBV20-1 | - | - | TGCAGTGCTAGATCCGACGCCGATGAGCAGTTCTTC | CSARSDADEQFF
TRBJ2-1 | TRBV5-1 | TRBD2 | - | TGCGCCAGCAGCTCCCTAGCGGGGGGGGCTTCTTCCTACAATGAGCAGTTCTTC | CASSSLAGGASSYNEQFF
TRBJ2-1 | TRBV4-1 | - | - | TGCGCCAGCAGCCAAGGTCCGGATTCTTACAATGAGCAGTTCTTC | CASSQGPDSYNEQFF
TRBJ2-3 | TRBV15 | - | few | TGTGCCACCAGCAGAGAGGCGTTTCGGGCAGATACGCAGTATTTT | CATSREAFRADTQYF
TRBJ2-2 | TRBV5-1 | - | - | TGCGCCAGCAGCTTGATCCCGGGAGAGGACACCGGGGAGCTGTTTTTT | CASSLIPGEDTGELFF